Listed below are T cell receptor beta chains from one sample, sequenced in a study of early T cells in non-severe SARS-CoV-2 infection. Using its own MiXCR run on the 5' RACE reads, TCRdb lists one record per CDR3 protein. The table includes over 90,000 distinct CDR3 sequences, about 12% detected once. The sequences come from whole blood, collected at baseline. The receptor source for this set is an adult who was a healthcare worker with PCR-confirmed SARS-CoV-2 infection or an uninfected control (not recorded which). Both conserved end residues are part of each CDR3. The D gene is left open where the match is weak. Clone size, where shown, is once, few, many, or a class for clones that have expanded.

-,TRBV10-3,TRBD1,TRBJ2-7,CAIGDSSSYEQYF,TGTGCCATCGGGGACAGCTCCTCCTACGAGCAGTACTTC
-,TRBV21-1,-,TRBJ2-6,CASSPPRDRAGANVLTF,TGTGCCAGCAGCCCGCCCCGGGACAGGGCTGGGGCCAACGTCCTGACTTTC
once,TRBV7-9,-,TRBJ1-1,CASSPGPNTEAFF,TGTGCCAGCAGCCCTGGGCCAAACACTGAAGCTTTCTTT
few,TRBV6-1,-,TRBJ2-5,CASSEGRSIETQYF,TGTGCCAGCAGTGAAGGCAGGTCGATAGAGACCCAGTACTTC
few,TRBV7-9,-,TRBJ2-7,CASSLRSDEQYF,TGTGCCAGCAGCCTACGTTCGGACGAGCAGTACTTC
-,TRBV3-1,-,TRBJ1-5,CASSQGRTDNQPQHF,TGTGCCAGCAGCCAAGGTAGGACAGATAATCAGCCCCAGCATTTT
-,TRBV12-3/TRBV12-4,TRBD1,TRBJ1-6,CASSNPGGGNSPLHF,TGTGCCAGCAGTAATCCAGGGGGCGGGAATTCACCCCTCCACTTT
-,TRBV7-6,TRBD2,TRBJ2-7,CASSPSGGYEQYF,TGTGCCAGCAGCCCTAGCGGAGGCTACGAGCAGTACTTC
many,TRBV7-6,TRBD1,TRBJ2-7,CASSPRQGTGYEQYF,TGTGCCAGCAGTCCCCGACAGGGGACGGGCTACGAGCAGTACTTC
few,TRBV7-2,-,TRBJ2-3,CASSYGSTDTQYF,TGTGCCAGCAGCTACGGGAGTACAGATACGCAGTATTTT
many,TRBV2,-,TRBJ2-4,CASSEGTGSGIAKNIQYF,TGTGCCAGCAGTGAAGGTACAGGGTCTGGGATAGCCAAAAACATTCAGTACTTC
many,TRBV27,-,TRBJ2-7,CASSPRGPGEQYF,TGTGCCAGCAGCCCCAGGGGCCCTGGGGAGCAGTACTTC